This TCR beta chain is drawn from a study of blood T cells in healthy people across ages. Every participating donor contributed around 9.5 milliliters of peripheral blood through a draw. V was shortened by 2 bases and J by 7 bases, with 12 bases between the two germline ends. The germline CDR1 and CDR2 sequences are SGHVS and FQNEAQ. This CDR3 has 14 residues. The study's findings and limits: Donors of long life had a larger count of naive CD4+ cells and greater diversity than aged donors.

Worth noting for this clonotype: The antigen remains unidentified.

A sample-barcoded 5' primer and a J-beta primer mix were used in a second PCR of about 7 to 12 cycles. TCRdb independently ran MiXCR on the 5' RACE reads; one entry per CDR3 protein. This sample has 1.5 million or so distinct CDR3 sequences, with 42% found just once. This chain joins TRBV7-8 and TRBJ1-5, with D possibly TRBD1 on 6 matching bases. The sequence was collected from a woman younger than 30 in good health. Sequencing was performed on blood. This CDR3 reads CASSLTGARQPQHF. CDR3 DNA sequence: TGTGCCAGCAGCTTAACGGGGGCACGGCAGCCCCAGCATTTT.